The next 6 T cell receptor beta chains were all read from a single sample in a study of cytomegalovirus exposure and HLA in healthy donors. Here immunoSEQ multiplex PCR was the method, and the copy in TCRdb shows in-frame clones only, minus some. This table has fewer than 70,000 clones, over 75% appearing once. The sample taken for sequencing was PBMCs. The receptors derive from a man aged 18 to 30 in good health and CMV-seronegative.

This chain links TRBV2 with TRBJ1-2, with D possibly being TRBD1 (6 bases). Germline-derived CDR1 and CDR2 are SNHLY and FYNNEI. Trimming took 6 bases from V and 0 from J, leaving 20 bases between them. There are 17 residues in the CDR3. CDR3 coding DNA: TGTGCCAGCAGGAGGAGCTCGGGAGGGACAACTAACTATGGCTACACCTTC. This gives the protein CASRRSSGGTTNYGYTF.

This chain joins TRBV28 and TRBJ2-4; 9 bases align to TRBD2. The junction had 8 bases not matched to a gene; V was cut back by 1 base and J by 4 bases. Germline loops: CDR1 MDHEN, CDR2 SYDVKM. This CDR3 spans 17 amino acids. The CDR3: CASSLLGLAQRKNIQYF. For the CDR3, the DNA is TGTGCCAGCAGTTTATTGGGACTAGCTCAAAGGAAAAACATTCAGTACTTC.

This clone has only one observation. The chain couples TRBV25-1 to TRBJ2-7; the match to TRBD1 covers 11 bases. J gave up 3 bases and V 5 bases, and 9 bases lay outside the gene matches. CDR3 length: 16 amino acids. The V gene's germline CDR1 is MGHDK and CDR2 SYGVNS. This CDR3 is CASSSSSGTGGYEQYF. CDR3 nucleotide sequence: TGTGCCAGCAGTTCCTCATCCGGGACAGGGGGCTACGAGCAGTACTTC.

V usage is TRBV7-2 and J usage is TRBJ2-5; 7 positions match TRBD1. CDR3 size: 15 residues. Germline assignment: CDR1 SGHTA and CDR2 FQGNSA. V lost 3 bases, J lost 3 bases, and 7 bases stayed unmatched. Here the CDR3 DNA reads TGTGCCAGCAGCTTCAGACAGGGCCCAGAAGAGACCCAGTACTTC. Encoded protein: CASSFRQGPEETQYF. Looking up the rest from reference TRBV7-2 and TRBJ2-5 gives the full variable domain: GAGVSQSPSNKVTEKGKDVELRCDPISGHTALYWYRQSLGQGLEFLIYFQGNSAPDKSGLPSDRFSAERTGGSVSTLTIQRTQQEDSAVYLCASSFRQGPEETQYFGPGTRLLVL.

The chain links TRBV5-1 to TRBJ1-4; no reliable D call. The CDR3 covers 15 residues. Germline V gene data show CDR1 as SGHRS and CDR2 as YFSETQ. Trimming took off 3 bases at V and 2 bases at J, with 11 bases between the two ends. Written as DNA, the CDR3 is TGCGCCAGCAGCTCCCGCCAGGCCACTAATGAAAAACTGTTTTTT. Translated: CASSSRQATNEKLFF.

This chain uses TRBV5-1 with TRBJ2-4; possible D gene TRBD1, 6 bases. CDR3 length equals 15 residues. Germline CDR1 SGHRS, CDR2 YFSETQ. The V and J ends lost 7 bases and 0 bases respectively, with 14 bases between them. This CDR3 reads CASSPDSLAKNIQYF. The CDR3 DNA reads TGCGCCAGCTCGCCGGACAGCCTAGCCAAAAACATTCAGTACTTC.